A single T cell receptor beta chain is shown here with its context. The antigen is not known. This specimen comes from a study of cytomegalovirus exposure and HLA in healthy donors. Study-level findings and limits: Some V segments, including TRBV6-2 and TRBV6-3, were excluded as indistinguishable. A few chains linked to CMV were shown in vitro to be specific for CMV antigens.

V lost 6 bases and J 6 bases, leaving 14 bases between the germline ends. The CDR3 length is 13 residues. Germline assignment: CDR1 MNHEY and CDR2 SVGAGI. Use of 60 Vbeta and 13 Jbeta primers characterized the PCR. This table comes from immunoSEQ multiplex PCR, and its TCRdb copy is limited to in-frame clones, with some not included. This repertoire includes approximately 50,000 clones. The source is a female donor in good health and CMV-seronegative. The rearrangement links TRBV6-5 to TRBJ1-2; the D is unclear. Sequenced input: PBMCs. DNA for the CDR3: TGTGCCAGCAGCTTCGGGTCAGTAGATGGCTACACCTTC. Residues: CASSFGSVDGYTF.